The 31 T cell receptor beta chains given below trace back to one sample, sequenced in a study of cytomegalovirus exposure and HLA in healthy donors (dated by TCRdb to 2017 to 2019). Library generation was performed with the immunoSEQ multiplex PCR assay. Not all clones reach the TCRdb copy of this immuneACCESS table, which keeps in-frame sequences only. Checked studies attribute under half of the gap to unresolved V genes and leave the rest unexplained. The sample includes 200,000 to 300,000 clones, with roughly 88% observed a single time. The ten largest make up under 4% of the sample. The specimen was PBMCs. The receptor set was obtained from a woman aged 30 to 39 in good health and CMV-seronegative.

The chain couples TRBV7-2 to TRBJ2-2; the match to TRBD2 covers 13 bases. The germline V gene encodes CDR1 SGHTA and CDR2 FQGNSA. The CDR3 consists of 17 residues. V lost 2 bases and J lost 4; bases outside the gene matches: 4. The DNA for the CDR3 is TGTGCCAGCAGCTTAAGGACTAGCGGGAGCGGCACCGGGGAGCTGTTTTTT. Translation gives CASSLRTSGSGTGELFF.

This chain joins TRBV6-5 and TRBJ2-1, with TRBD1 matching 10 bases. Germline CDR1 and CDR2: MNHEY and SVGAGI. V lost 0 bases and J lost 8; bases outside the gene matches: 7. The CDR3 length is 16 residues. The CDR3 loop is CASSYSRDRGLDEQFF. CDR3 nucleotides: TGTGCCAGCAGTTACTCGAGGGACAGGGGTCTTGATGAGCAGTTCTTC.

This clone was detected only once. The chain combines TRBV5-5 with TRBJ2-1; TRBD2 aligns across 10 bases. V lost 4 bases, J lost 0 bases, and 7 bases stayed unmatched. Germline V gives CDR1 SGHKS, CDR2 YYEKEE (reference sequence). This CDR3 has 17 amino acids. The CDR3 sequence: CASSPLAGRGSYNEQFF. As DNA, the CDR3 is TGTGCCAGCAGCCCACTAGCGGGAAGGGGCTCCTACAATGAGCAGTTCTTC.

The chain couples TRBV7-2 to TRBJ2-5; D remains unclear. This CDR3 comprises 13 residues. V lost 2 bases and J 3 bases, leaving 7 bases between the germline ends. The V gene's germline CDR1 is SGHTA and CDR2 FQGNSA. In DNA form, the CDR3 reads TGTGCCAGCAGCTTACGCAGGAAAGAGACCCAGTACTTC. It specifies CASSLRRKETQYF. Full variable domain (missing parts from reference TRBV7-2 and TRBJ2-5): GAGVSQSPSNKVTEKGKDVELRCDPISGHTALYWYRQSLGQGLEFLIYFQGNSAPDKSGLPSDRFSAERTGGSVSTLTIQRTQQEDSAVYLCASSLRRKETQYFGPGTRLLVL.

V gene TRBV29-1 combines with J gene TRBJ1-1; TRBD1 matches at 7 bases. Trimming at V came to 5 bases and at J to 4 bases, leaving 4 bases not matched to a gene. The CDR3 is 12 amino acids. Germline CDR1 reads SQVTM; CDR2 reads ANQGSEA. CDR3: CSVTGVFTEAFF. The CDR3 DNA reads TGCAGCGTTACAGGGGTTTTCACTGAAGCTTTCTTT.

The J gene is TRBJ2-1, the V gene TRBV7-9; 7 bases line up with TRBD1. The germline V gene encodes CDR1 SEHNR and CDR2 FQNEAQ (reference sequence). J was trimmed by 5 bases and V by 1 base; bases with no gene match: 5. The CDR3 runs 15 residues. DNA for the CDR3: TGTGCCAGCAGCTTAGGACAGGGTGACCACAATGAGCAGTTCTTC. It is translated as CASSLGQGDHNEQFF.

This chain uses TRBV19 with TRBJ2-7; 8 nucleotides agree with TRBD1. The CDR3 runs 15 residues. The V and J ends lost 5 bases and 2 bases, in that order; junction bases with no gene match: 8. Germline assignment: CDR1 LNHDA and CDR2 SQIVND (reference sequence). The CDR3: CASSLVPDRAYEQYF. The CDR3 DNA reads TGTGCCAGTAGTTTAGTCCCGGACAGGGCCTACGAGCAGTACTTC.

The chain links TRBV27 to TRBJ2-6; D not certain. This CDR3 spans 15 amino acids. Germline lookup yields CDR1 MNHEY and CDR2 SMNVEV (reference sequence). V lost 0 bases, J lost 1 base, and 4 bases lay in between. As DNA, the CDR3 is TGTGCCAGCAGTTTATCGCTGTCTGGGGCCAACGTCCTGACTTTC. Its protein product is CASSLSLSGANVLTF.

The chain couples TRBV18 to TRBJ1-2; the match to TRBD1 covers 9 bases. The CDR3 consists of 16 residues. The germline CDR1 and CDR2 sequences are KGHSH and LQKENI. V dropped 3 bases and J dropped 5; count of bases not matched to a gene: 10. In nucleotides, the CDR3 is TGTGCCAGCTCACCTGCACAGGGGGCGCGAAATTATGGCTACACCTTC. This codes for CASSPAQGARNYGYTF.

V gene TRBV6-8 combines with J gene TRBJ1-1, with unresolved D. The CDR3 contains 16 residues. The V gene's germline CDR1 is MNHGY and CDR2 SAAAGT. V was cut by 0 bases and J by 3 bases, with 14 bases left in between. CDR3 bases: TGTGCCAGCAGTTACTCGGCTGAAACGGAGGACACTGAAGCTTTCTTT. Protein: CASSYSAETEDTEAFF.

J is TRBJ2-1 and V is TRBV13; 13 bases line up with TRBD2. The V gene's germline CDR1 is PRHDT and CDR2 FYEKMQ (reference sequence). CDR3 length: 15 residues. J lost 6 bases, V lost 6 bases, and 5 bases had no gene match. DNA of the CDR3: TGTGCCAGCAGGCCCGGGACTAGCGGGGTCAATGAGCAGTTCTTC. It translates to CASRPGTSGVNEQFF.

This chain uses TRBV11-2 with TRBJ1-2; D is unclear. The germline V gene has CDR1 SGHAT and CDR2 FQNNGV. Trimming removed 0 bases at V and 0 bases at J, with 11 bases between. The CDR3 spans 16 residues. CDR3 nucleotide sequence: TGTGCCAGCAGCTTAGACCGACGAGGAGCTAACTATGGCTACACCTTC. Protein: CASSLDRRGANYGYTF.

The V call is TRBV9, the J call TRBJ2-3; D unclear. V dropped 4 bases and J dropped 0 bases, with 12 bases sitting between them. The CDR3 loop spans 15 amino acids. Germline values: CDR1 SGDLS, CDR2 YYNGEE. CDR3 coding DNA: TGTGCCAGCAGCCCCCACTACCCTAGCACAGATACGCAGTATTTT. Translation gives CASSPHYPSTDTQYF. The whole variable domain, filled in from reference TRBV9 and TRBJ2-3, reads DSGVTQTPKHLITATGQRVTLRCSPRSGDLSVYWYQQSLDQGLQFLIQYYNGEERAKGNILERFSAQQFPDLHSELNLSSLELGDSALYFCASSPHYPSTDTQYFGPGTRLTVL.

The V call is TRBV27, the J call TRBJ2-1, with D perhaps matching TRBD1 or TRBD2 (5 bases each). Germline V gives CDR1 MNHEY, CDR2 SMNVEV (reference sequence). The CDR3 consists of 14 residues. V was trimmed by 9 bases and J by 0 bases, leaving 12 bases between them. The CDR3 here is CASSDRSSYNEQFF. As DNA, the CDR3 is TGTGCCAGTAGCGACAGAAGCTCCTACAATGAGCAGTTCTTC.

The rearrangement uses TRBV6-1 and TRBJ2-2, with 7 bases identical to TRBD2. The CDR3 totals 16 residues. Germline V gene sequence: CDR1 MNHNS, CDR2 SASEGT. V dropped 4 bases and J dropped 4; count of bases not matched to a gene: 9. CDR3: CASSGIAGDGTGELFF. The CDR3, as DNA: TGTGCCAGCAGTGGGATTGCGGGAGATGGCACCGGGGAGCTGTTTTTT.

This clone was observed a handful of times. This CDR3 reads CATSRDTPGQGVEKLFF. The CDR3, as DNA: TGTGCCACCAGCAGAGATACCCCGGGACAGGGAGTGGAAAAACTGTTTTTT. The chain is built from TRBV15 and TRBJ1-4, with 9 nucleotides matching TRBD1. This CDR3 region has 17 residues. Trimming at V came to 0 bases and at J to 8 bases, leaving 10 bases not matched to a gene. The germline CDR1 and CDR2 sequences are LNHNV and YYDKDF (reference sequence).

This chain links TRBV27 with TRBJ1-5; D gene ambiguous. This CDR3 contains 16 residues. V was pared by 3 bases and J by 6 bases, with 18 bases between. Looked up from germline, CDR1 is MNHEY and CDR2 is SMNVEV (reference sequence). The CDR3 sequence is CASSFGSPQFGQPQHF. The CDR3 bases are TGTGCCAGCAGTTTCGGCAGTCCCCAATTCGGTCAGCCCCAGCATTTT.

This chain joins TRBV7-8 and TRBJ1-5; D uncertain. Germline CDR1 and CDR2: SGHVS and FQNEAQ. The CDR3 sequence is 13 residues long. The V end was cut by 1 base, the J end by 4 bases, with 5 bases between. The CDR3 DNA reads TGTGCCAGCAGCTTAGATGAGAATCAGCCCCAGCATTTT. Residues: CASSLDENQPQHF.

In DNA, the CDR3 is TGTGCCAGCAGCGTGTCGGGAGTTCTCAATGAGCAGTTCTTC. Translating it yields CASSVSGVLNEQFF. The chain employs TRBV9 and TRBJ2-1, with D possibly matching TRBD2 (6 bases). V was shortened by 2 bases and J by 6 bases, with 12 bases between the two germline ends. The CDR3 is 14 residues long. Germline CDR1 SGDLS, CDR2 YYNGEE.

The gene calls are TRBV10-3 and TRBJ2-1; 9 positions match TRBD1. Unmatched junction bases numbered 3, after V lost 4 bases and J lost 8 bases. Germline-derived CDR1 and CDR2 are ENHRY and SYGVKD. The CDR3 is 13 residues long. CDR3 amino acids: CAISVGQGYEQFF. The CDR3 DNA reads TGTGCCATCAGTGTGGGACAGGGCTATGAGCAGTTCTTC.

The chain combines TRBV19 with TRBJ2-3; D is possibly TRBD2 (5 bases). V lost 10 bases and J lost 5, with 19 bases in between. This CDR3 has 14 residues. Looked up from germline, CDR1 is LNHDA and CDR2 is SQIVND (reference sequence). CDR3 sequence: CATRTPGFLDTQYF. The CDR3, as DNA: TGTGCCACCAGGACTCCCGGTTTTTTAGATACGCAGTATTTT.

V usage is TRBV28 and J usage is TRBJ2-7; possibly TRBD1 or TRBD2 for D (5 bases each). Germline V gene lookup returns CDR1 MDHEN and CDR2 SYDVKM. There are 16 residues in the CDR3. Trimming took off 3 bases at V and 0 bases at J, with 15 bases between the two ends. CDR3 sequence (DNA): TGTGCCAGCAGTTTCGGGACGGCTCAAATCTCCTACGAGCAGTACTTC. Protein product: CASSFGTAQISYEQYF. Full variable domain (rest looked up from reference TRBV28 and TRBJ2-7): DVKVTQSSRYLVKRTGEKVFLECVQDMDHENMFWYRQDPGLGLRLIYFSYDVKMKEKGDIPEGYSVSREKKERFSLILESASTNQTSMYLCASSFGTAQISYEQYFGPGTRLTVT.

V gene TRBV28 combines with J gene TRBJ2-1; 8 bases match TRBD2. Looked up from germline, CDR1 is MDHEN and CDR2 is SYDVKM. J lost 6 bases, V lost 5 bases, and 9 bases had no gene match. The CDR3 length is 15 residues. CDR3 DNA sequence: TGTGCCAGCAGTCTCACTCTAGCGGGCTTCAATGAGCAGTTCTTC. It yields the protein CASSLTLAGFNEQFF. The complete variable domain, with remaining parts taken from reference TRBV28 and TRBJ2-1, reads DVKVTQSSRYLVKRTGEKVFLECVQDMDHENMFWYRQDPGLGLRLIYFSYDVKMKEKGDIPEGYSVSREKKERFSLILESASTNQTSMYLCASSLTLAGFNEQFFGPGTRLTVL.

This chain's CDR3 is CASSSGVQPQHF. DNA for the CDR3: TGTGCCAGCAGCTCGGGGGTTCAGCCCCAGCATTTT. The chain joins TRBV7-6 to TRBJ1-5; the D gene is possibly TRBD1 (5 bases). V was trimmed by 4 bases and J by 6 bases, leaving 7 bases between them. Germline CDR1 and CDR2: SGHVS and FNYEAQ. The CDR3 is 12 residues long.

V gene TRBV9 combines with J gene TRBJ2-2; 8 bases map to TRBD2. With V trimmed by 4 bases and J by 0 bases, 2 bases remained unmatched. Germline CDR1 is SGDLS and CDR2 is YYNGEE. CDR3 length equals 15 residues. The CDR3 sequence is CASSRSGTNTGELFF. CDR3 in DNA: TGTGCCAGCAGCCGTAGCGGGACGAACACCGGGGAGCTGTTTTTT.

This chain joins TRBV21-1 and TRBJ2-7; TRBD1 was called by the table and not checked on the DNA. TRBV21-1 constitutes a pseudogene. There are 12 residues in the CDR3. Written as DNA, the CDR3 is TGTGCCAGCAGACAGGGGAAACACGAGCAGTACTTC. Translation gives CASRQGKHEQYF.

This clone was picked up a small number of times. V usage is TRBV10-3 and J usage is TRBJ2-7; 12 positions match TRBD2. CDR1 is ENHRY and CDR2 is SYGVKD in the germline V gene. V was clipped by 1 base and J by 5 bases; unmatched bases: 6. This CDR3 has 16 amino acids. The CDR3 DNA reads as TGTGCCATCAGTGAGTACGGGACTAGCGGGTCTGACGAGCAGTACTTC. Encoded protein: CAISEYGTSGSDEQYF.

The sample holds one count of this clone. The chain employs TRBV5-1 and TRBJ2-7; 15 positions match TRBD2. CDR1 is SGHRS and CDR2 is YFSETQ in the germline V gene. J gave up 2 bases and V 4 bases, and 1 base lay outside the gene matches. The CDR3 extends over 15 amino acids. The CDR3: CASSRTSGRAYEQYF. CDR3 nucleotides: TGCGCCAGCAGCAGGACTAGCGGGAGGGCCTACGAGCAGTACTTC.

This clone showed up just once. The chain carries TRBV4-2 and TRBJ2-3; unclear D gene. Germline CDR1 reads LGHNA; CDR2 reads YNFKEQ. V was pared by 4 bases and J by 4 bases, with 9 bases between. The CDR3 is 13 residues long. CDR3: CASSPPPPDTQYF. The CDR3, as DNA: TGTGCCAGCAGCCCTCCCCCTCCAGATACGCAGTATTTT.

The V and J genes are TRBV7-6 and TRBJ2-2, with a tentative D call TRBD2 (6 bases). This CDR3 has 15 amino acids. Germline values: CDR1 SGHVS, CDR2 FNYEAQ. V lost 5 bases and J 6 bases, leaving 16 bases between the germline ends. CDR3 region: CASSGAGRGAGELFF. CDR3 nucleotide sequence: TGTGCCAGCAGCGGCGCTGGGCGCGGGGCCGGGGAGCTGTTTTTT.

CDR3 loop: CASRLGQGALYEQYF. CDR3 nucleotide sequence: TGTGCCAGCAGACTCGGACAGGGGGCTTTGTACGAGCAGTACTTC. The rearrangement uses TRBV5-5 and TRBJ2-7; 11 bases match TRBD1. The junction had 8 bases not matched to a gene; V was cut back by 5 bases and J by 4 bases. CDR3 length: 15 residues. Germline V CDR1 and CDR2: SGHKS, YYEKEE (reference sequence).